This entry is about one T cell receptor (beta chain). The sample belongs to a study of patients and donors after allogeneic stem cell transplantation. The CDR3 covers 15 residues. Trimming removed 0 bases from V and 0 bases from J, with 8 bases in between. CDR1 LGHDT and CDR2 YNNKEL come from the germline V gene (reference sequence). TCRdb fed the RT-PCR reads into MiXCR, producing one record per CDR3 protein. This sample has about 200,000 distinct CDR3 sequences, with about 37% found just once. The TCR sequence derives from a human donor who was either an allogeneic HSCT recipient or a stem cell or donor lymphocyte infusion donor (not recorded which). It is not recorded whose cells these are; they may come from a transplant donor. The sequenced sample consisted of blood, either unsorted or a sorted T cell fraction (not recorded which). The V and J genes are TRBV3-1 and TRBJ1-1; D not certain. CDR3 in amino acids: CASSQETAMNTEAFF. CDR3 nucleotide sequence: TGTGCCAGCAGCCAAGAAACAGCAATGAACACTGAAGCTTTCTTT.